Presented here are 3 T cell receptor beta chains from one specimen sequenced in a study of T cell responses to AZD1222 COVID-19 vaccine. Clones were read by immunoSEQ multiplex PCR, and TCRdb kept only the in-frame ones, dropping some. The sample has some 150,000 clones, approximately 85% seen once. The sequencing used peripheral blood, collected on day 0 of AZD1222 vaccination. Receptor source: an adult in good health.

This sequence joins TRBV29-1 and TRBJ1-2, with 9 bases fitting TRBD1. There are 15 residues in the CDR3. Germline CDR1 is SQVTM and CDR2 is ANQGSEA. The V segment lost 7 bases and the J segment 7 bases; nucleotides outside the gene matches: 16. The CDR3 bases are TGCAGCGCCGACTCGGGACAGGGAAGGTCAATTGGCTACACCTTC. The encoded protein is CSADSGQGRSIGYTF.

The J gene is TRBJ1-2, the V gene TRBV6-5; D not certain. The CDR3 consists of 13 residues. Germline CDR1 is MNHEY and CDR2 is SVGAGI. V lost 5 bases and J lost 4, with 11 bases in between. The CDR3 loop is CASSPSSGYGYTF. CDR3 DNA: TGTGCCAGCAGTCCTTCTTCTGGCTATGGCTACACCTTC.

V and J are TRBV2 and TRBJ2-3; TRBD2 aligns across 9 bases. Germline trimming cut 8 bases from V and 12 bases from J; bases unmatched to any gene: 3. The CDR3 contains 10 residues. The germline V gene encodes CDR1 SNHLY and CDR2 FYNNEI. The CDR3 protein is CASRLAGQYF. CDR3 nucleotide sequence: TGTGCCAGCCGGCTAGCGGGACAGTATTTT. The whole variable domain, filled in from reference TRBV2 and TRBJ2-3, reads EPEVTQTPSHQVTQMGQEVILRCVPISNHLYFYWYRQILGQKVEFLVSFYNNEISEKSEIFDDQFSVERPDGSNFTLKIRSTKLEDSAMYFCASRLAGQYFGPGTRLTVL.